This T cell receptor (beta chain) was captured in a study of Graves' ophthalmopathy and Graves' hyperthyroidism. The study, taken as a whole, reports: Progression of ophthalmopathy was predicted by the model with 60% to 71% sensitivity and roughly 74% specificity.

This clonotype was found many times. The antigen is undetermined. The germline V gene has CDR1 MNHNS and CDR2 SASEGT. The CDR3 extends over 13 amino acids. Trimming shortened V by 4 bases and J by 5 bases, and 11 bases separated the two germline ends. Thyroid ultrasound, orbital computed tomography, TRAb, serum thyroxine and clinical symptoms formed the basis of diagnosis. Beta-chain TCR CDR3 regions were amplified from RNA transcripts. A first-round RT-PCR used HTBI primers, followed by a second-round multiplex PCR. One entry per CDR3 protein, called by TCRdb with MiXCR from the multiplex PCR reads. The table records hundreds of thousands of distinct CDR3 sequences, 20% to 25% of them present only once.

The sequenced sample was peripheral blood. The clonotype was recovered from a woman under 30 with stable Graves' hyperthyroidism. Some clones in this sample may be carry-over from other donors' samples. The genes are TRBV6-1 and TRBJ2-5; D is ambiguous. The CDR3 loop reads CASSVSVRETQYF. The DNA for the CDR3 is TGTGCCAGCAGTGTGTCAGTCCGGGAGACCCAGTACTTC.